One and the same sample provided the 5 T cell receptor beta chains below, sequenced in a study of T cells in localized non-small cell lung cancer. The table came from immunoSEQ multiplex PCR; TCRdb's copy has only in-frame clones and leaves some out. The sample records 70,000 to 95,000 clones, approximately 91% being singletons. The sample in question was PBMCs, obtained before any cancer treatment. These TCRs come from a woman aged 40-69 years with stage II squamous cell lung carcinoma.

CDR3 loop: CASSEGQGIHNEQFF. The CDR3 region has the DNA TGTGCCAGCAGTGAGGGACAGGGAATTCACAATGAGCAGTTCTTC. This chain links TRBV25-1 with TRBJ2-1; the match to TRBD1 covers 9 bases. V lost 3 bases and J lost 5; bases outside the gene matches: 5. Looked up from germline, CDR1 is MGHDK and CDR2 is SYGVNS. There are 15 residues in the CDR3.

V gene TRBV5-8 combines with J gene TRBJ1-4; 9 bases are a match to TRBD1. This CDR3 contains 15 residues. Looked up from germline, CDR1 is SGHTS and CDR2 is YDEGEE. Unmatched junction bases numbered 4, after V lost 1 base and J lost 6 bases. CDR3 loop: CASSLMGQGHEKLFF. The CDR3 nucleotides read TGTGCCAGCAGCTTGATGGGACAGGGTCATGAAAAACTGTTTTTT.

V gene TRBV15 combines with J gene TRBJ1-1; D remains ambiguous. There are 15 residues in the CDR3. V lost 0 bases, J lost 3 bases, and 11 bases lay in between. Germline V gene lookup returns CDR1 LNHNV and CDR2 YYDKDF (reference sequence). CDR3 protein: CATSRDVGVDTEAFF. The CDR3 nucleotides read TGTGCCACCAGCAGAGATGTCGGGGTCGACACTGAAGCTTTCTTT.

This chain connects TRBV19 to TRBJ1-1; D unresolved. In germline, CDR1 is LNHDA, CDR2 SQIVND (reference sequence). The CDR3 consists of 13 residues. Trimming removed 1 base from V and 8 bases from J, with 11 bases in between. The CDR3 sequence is CASSIGPAGEAFF. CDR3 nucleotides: TGTGCCAGTAGTATAGGTCCGGCCGGGGAAGCTTTCTTT.

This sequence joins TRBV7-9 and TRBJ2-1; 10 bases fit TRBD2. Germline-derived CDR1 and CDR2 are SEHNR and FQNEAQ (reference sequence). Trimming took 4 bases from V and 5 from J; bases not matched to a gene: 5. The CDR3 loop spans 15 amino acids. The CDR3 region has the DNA TGTGCCAGCAGCTCCGGGGGACTAGCGCACAATGAGCAGTTCTTC. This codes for CASSSGGLAHNEQFF.